The 5 T cell receptor beta chains presented below share a single source sample, sequenced in a study of T cell changes during pregnancy in multiple sclerosis. The repertoire was sequenced with immunoSEQ multiplex PCR; TCRdb's copy has only in-frame clones and lacks some. The table has over 12,000 clones, about 86% seen once. The input for sequencing was CD8+ T cells from peripheral blood mononuclear cells, taken in the first trimester of pregnancy. The receptors stem from a female donor with multiple sclerosis, enrolled in a pregnancy study.

The J gene is TRBJ2-2, the V gene TRBV9, with TRBD2 identical over 8 bases. This CDR3 region has 15 residues. The germline gives CDR1 SGDLS, CDR2 YYNGEE. Unmatched junction bases numbered 10, after V lost 4 bases and J lost 8 bases. CDR3 bases: TGTGCCAGCAGCCCTACCGGGGGGGCGGGAGGGGAGCTGTTTTTT. Translated, it gives CASSPTGGAGGELFF.

The V call is TRBV5-1, the J call TRBJ2-1, with TRBD2 matching 9 bases. This CDR3 region has 13 residues. V dropped 6 bases and J dropped 7; count of bases not matched to a gene: 5. Germline lookup yields CDR1 SGHRS and CDR2 YFSETQ. As DNA, the CDR3 is TGCGCCAGCACCGCGGGGGGGAAGAATGAGCAGTTCTTC. It encodes CASTAGGKNEQFF.

The V gene is TRBV30, the J gene TRBJ1-1; D ambiguous. Between the trimmed V and J ends, which lost 5 bases and 4 bases, there was a span of 11 bases. CDR3 length: 12 residues. CDR1 and CDR2 from the germline V gene are GTSNPN and SVGIG (reference sequence). The CDR3 loop reads CAWGVEGTEAFF. The CDR3 nucleotides read TGTGCCTGGGGGGTTGAGGGCACTGAAGCTTTCTTT.

The genes are TRBV15 and TRBJ2-3; 10 bases align to TRBD1. The CDR3 totals 18 residues. Germline V lookup: CDR1 LNHNV, CDR2 YYDKDF (reference sequence). Trimming took 0 bases from V and 2 from J; bases not matched to a gene: 8. The CDR3, as DNA: TGTGCCACCAGCAGAGATTCCGCGACAGGGGGCCTCACAGATACGCAGTATTTT. It is translated as CATSRDSATGGLTDTQYF.

The chain uses TRBV6-1 and TRBJ1-1, with D unclear. Germline loops: CDR1 MNHNS, CDR2 SASEGT. V dropped 1 base and J dropped 4 bases, with 7 bases sitting between them. The CDR3 is 13 residues long. This CDR3 is CASSEGFGTEAFF. The DNA for the CDR3 is TGTGCCAGCAGTGAAGGGTTCGGCACTGAAGCTTTCTTT.